This is a list of T cell receptor beta chains from one sample in a study of T cell clonotyping in hematopoietic cell transplantation. Assay: immunoSEQ multiplex PCR; the TCRdb copy retains only in-frame clones and omits some. This sample has about 76,000 clones, with 96% found just once. Specimen: peripheral blood mononuclear cells, collected before stem cell transplant. The receptors stem from a woman aged 45-65 years with acute myeloid leukemia. Some clones in this sample may be carry-over from other donors' samples. Both conserved end residues are trimmed from each CDR3. Each record gives: J gene, clone size, V gene, D gene, CDR3 protein. The D gene is left open where the match is weak. A clone size is listed for some rows: how often the clone was seen (once, few, many), or a class if it is expanded.

j_gene: TRBJ2-7
abundance: -
v_gene: TRBV6-1
d_gene: -
CDR3aa: ASSDGTTYEQY

j_gene: TRBJ2-7
abundance: once
v_gene: TRBV19
d_gene: -
CDR3aa: ASSTNRVGEQY

j_gene: TRBJ2-5
abundance: -
v_gene: TRBV7-7
d_gene: TRBD2
CDR3aa: ASSLSISSGSGETQY

j_gene: TRBJ2-7
abundance: -
v_gene: TRBV21-1
d_gene: -
CDR3aa: ASSKWVKAPFPYEQY

j_gene: TRBJ2-3
abundance: -
v_gene: TRBV28
d_gene: TRBD2
CDR3aa: ASPPGGLAGGFGNTQY

j_gene: TRBJ1-5
abundance: -
v_gene: TRBV30
d_gene: TRBD1
CDR3aa: AWRHRGQSDNQPQH

j_gene: TRBJ1-2
abundance: once
v_gene: TRBV19
d_gene: TRBD1
CDR3aa: ASSIAKGGRVYGYT

j_gene: TRBJ2-5
abundance: -
v_gene: TRBV23-1
d_gene: TRBD2
CDR3aa: ASSPLVLAGLGTQY

j_gene: TRBJ1-4
abundance: -
v_gene: TRBV2
d_gene: -
CDR3aa: ASTPGLRLLF

j_gene: TRBJ1-5
abundance: -
v_gene: TRBV29-1
d_gene: TRBD1
CDR3aa: SVETGRNQPQH

j_gene: TRBJ1-4
abundance: -
v_gene: TRBV4-1
d_gene: -
CDR3aa: ASSQGGLREKLF

j_gene: TRBJ2-6
abundance: once
v_gene: TRBV30
d_gene: -
CDR3aa: AWRDPGANVLT

j_gene: TRBJ1-5
abundance: -
v_gene: TRBV6-6
d_gene: TRBD1
CDR3aa: ATRKTGRWDQPQH

j_gene: TRBJ1-6
abundance: -
v_gene: TRBV15
d_gene: TRBD1
CDR3aa: ATSSSGTGNNSPLH

j_gene: TRBJ1-6
abundance: once
v_gene: TRBV19
d_gene: -
CDR3aa: ASSRRQDNSPLH

j_gene: TRBJ1-4
abundance: -
v_gene: TRBV30
d_gene: TRBD1
CDR3aa: AWRFWGQSDEKLF

j_gene: TRBJ2-5
abundance: once
v_gene: TRBV19
d_gene: TRBD2
CDR3aa: ASSFRGGQETQY

j_gene: TRBJ1-1
abundance: -
v_gene: TRBV7-2
d_gene: -
CDR3aa: ASSRGQMNTEAF

j_gene: TRBJ1-2
abundance: -
v_gene: TRBV5-4
d_gene: -
CDR3aa: ASSFRDTTNYGYT

j_gene: TRBJ2-6
abundance: -
v_gene: TRBV6-1
d_gene: -
CDR3aa: ASSEEGSGANVLT

j_gene: TRBJ1-2
abundance: -
v_gene: TRBV6-1
d_gene: -
CDR3aa: ASTEGYKGYGYT

j_gene: TRBJ2-7
abundance: -
v_gene: TRBV19
d_gene: TRBD1
CDR3aa: ASTKGDSTYEQY

j_gene: TRBJ2-7
abundance: once
v_gene: TRBV6-5
d_gene: -
CDR3aa: ASSYSRAYEQY

j_gene: TRBJ2-7
abundance: -
v_gene: TRBV28
d_gene: -
CDR3aa: ASSTAGAHEQY

j_gene: TRBJ1-2
abundance: -
v_gene: TRBV5-4
d_gene: -
CDR3aa: ASSLSGIYGYT

j_gene: TRBJ2-2
abundance: few
v_gene: TRBV19
d_gene: TRBD2
CDR3aa: ASSLRDYLTGELF

j_gene: TRBJ2-7
abundance: -
v_gene: TRBV19
d_gene: TRBD1
CDR3aa: ASSTTGFTYEQY

j_gene: TRBJ2-6
abundance: -
v_gene: TRBV28
d_gene: -
CDR3aa: ASSLTGPSSSGANVLT

j_gene: TRBJ1-3
abundance: -
v_gene: TRBV29-1
d_gene: TRBD1
CDR3aa: SVGGQGVGNTIY

j_gene: TRBJ1-5
abundance: -
v_gene: TRBV6-5
d_gene: -
CDR3aa: ASSADRNQPQH

j_gene: TRBJ1-1
abundance: -
v_gene: TRBV5-1
d_gene: TRBD1
CDR3aa: ASSLGGQGAEAF

j_gene: TRBJ1-1
abundance: -
v_gene: TRBV7-9
d_gene: TRBD1
CDR3aa: ASSLNRGRTEAF

j_gene: TRBJ2-7
abundance: -
v_gene: TRBV5-1
d_gene: -
CDR3aa: ASSDSTGSDEQY

j_gene: TRBJ1-2
abundance: -
v_gene: TRBV6-1
d_gene: -
CDR3aa: ASSEEDIYGYT

j_gene: TRBJ1-6
abundance: -
v_gene: TRBV7-2
d_gene: -
CDR3aa: ASSSVPQSPLH

j_gene: TRBJ2-1
abundance: -
v_gene: TRBV19
d_gene: -
CDR3aa: ASSIVVGQSLTF

j_gene: TRBJ1-2
abundance: -
v_gene: TRBV5-4
d_gene: TRBD1
CDR3aa: ASSLGTGVSYGYT

j_gene: TRBJ1-5
abundance: -
v_gene: TRBV7-9
d_gene: -
CDR3aa: ASSLDTGLQPQH

j_gene: TRBJ1-2
abundance: -
v_gene: TRBV5-8
d_gene: TRBD1
CDR3aa: ASSPGTGGYGYT

j_gene: TRBJ1-5
abundance: -
v_gene: TRBV19
d_gene: -
CDR3aa: ASSIVGTPDYGSQH

j_gene: TRBJ1-2
abundance: -
v_gene: TRBV30
d_gene: -
CDR3aa: AWRAYGVNYGYT

j_gene: TRBJ1-5
abundance: once
v_gene: TRBV18
d_gene: -
CDR3aa: ASSPQGRTSNQPQH

j_gene: TRBJ2-7
abundance: -
v_gene: TRBV11-2
d_gene: -
CDR3aa: ASSLGGFEQY

j_gene: TRBJ1-5
abundance: -
v_gene: TRBV19
d_gene: -
CDR3aa: ASSKIAELPQH

j_gene: TRBJ1-5
abundance: -
v_gene: TRBV5-1
d_gene: -
CDR3aa: ASSLAGTDNQPQH

j_gene: TRBJ1-5
abundance: -
v_gene: TRBV28
d_gene: -
CDR3aa: ASWGEGFRSNQPQH

j_gene: TRBJ1-1
abundance: few
v_gene: TRBV5-6
d_gene: -
CDR3aa: ASSLGQKNTEAF

j_gene: TRBJ1-1
abundance: -
v_gene: TRBV5-1
d_gene: -
CDR3aa: ASSLDGQGNTEAF

j_gene: TRBJ2-7
abundance: -
v_gene: TRBV6-1
d_gene: TRBD1
CDR3aa: ASSVSGTGIYEQY

j_gene: TRBJ1-3
abundance: -
v_gene: TRBV27
d_gene: TRBD1
CDR3aa: ASSRTGANTIY

j_gene: TRBJ1-5
abundance: -
v_gene: TRBV28
d_gene: TRBD1
CDR3aa: ASSPGQGDQPQH

j_gene: TRBJ1-3
abundance: -
v_gene: TRBV7-2
d_gene: -
CDR3aa: ASSRDRRGIGNTIY

j_gene: TRBJ1-3
abundance: -
v_gene: TRBV30
d_gene: -
CDR3aa: ATRGSGNTIY

j_gene: TRBJ2-7
abundance: -
v_gene: TRBV7-3
d_gene: -
CDR3aa: ASSLGTRNMDEQY